The present TCR beta chain was sequenced within a study of blood T cell repertoires in COVID-19. Study information: PBMCs, B-cell-depleted T cells, or T cells provided the cDNA or gDNA that made up the material.

V shed 4 bases, J shed 0 bases, and the junction held 5 bases outside the gene matches. CDR1 is SGHRS, CDR2 YFSETQ, per germline. This CDR3 is built from 15 residues. Repertoires were generated with immunoSEQ multiplex PCR, while TCRdb's copy carries only in-frame clones and drops some. This sample has about 400,000 clones, with about nine tenths found just once. The chain joins TRBV5-1 to TRBJ2-7; 9 nucleotides line up with TRBD1. The sample was peripheral blood. This TCR came from a woman aged 25 to 45 with active or convalescent COVID-19. CDR3 sequence (DNA): TGCGCCAGCAGCATTCACAGGGGGCTCTCCTACGAGCAGTACTTC. Translating it yields CASSIHRGLSYEQYF.